This T cell receptor (beta chain) appears in the sequencing data of a study of OX40 agonist ivuxolimab in advanced cancers. Method: immunoSEQ multiplex PCR; TCRdb's copy keeps in-frame clones and lacks some. The sample lists some 41,000 clones; about 83% were seen once. V gave up 4 bases and J gave up 1 base, with 13 bases separating them. The CDR3 is 14 amino acids. Looked up from germline, CDR1 is SQVTM and CDR2 is ANQGSEA. The gene calls are TRBV29-1 and TRBJ2-5, with a weak D call TRBD1 (5 bases). The source of this sequence is an adult with an advanced solid tumor such as melanoma, head and neck, liver or kidney cancer. The input for sequencing was CD4+ or CD8+ T cells sorted from blood, taken in a trial of the OX40 agonist ivuxolimab. The CDR3 is CSVADNQGQETQYF. The CDR3 bases are TGCAGCGTTGCTGATAACCAGGGCCAAGAGACCCAGTACTTC. The whole variable domain, filled in from reference TRBV29-1 and TRBJ2-5, reads SAVISQKPSRDICQRGTSLTIQCQVDSQVTMMFWYRQQPGQSLTLIATANQGSEATYESGFVIDKFPISRPNLTFSTLTVSNMSPEDSSIYLCSVADNQGQETQYFGPGTRLLVL.